This T cell receptor (beta chain) was found in a study of blood T cell repertoires in COVID-19. Overall study: Some COVID-19 samples were acute and others convalescent; all came from the United States, Italy and Spain.

As processed by the authors: The assay estimated nucleated cells by amplifying reference gene primers. Sequenced by immunoSEQ multiplex PCR; TCRdb stores in-frame clones only, minus some. The V and J calls and clone size come from that table; D and trimming were worked out from the DNA. Of roughly 280,000 clones listed, about 85% are singletons. Cohort 3 donors counted as recovered after two negative PCRs, clearance, or resolved symptoms. Trimming removed 3 bases at V and 6 bases at J, with 12 bases between. Germline V gives CDR1 MDHEN, CDR2 SYDVKM. There are 13 residues in the CDR3. The rearrangement uses TRBV28 and TRBJ2-7, with D possibly matching TRBD1 (5 bases). The source of this sequence is a woman between 45 and 60 years old who had recovered from COVID-19. Sequencing was done on a sample of PBMCs or T cells enriched from blood (not recorded which). CDR3 region: CASSFPHQGEQYF. The DNA for the CDR3 is TGTGCCAGCAGTTTCCCCCATCAGGGCGAGCAGTACTTC.